The 2 T cell receptor beta chains below all came from one sample that was sequenced in a study of shared clonotypes between healthy human individuals. Positive CCR7 selection of CD45RO-negative cells yielded the naive CD8 cells, and terminally differentiated effector memory CD45RA+ cells were excluded. Libraries were prepared by immunoSEQ multiplex PCR; TCRdb keeps only in-frame clonotypes and omits some of them. The profile shows 2 million to 2.5 million clones, roughly 94% of them singletons. The sequencing sample was made of naive CD8+ T cells sorted from blood. Every receptor here comes from a young man in good health.

This rearrangement joins TRBV7-9 to TRBJ2-7; either TRBD1 or TRBD2 may fit D (5 bases each). CDR1 SEHNR and CDR2 FQNEAQ come from the germline V gene (reference sequence). The CDR3 is 15 residues long. V lost 5 bases and J lost 2, with 16 bases in between. The CDR3 is CASSRDGKLPYEQYF. For the CDR3, the DNA is TGTGCCAGCAGCCGGGACGGAAAGCTTCCCTACGAGCAGTACTTC.

The genes are TRBV9 and TRBJ1-2, with unresolved D. V was trimmed by 3 bases and J by 2 bases, leaving 8 bases between them. This CDR3 is 13 amino acids long. CDR1 and CDR2 (germline): SGDLS, YYNGEE. CDR3 sequence reads: CASSATVNYGYTF. CDR3 DNA: TGTGCCAGCAGCGCGACGGTCAACTATGGCTACACCTTC.